This is a list of T cell receptor beta chains from one sample in a study of early T cells in non-severe SARS-CoV-2 infection. TCRdb analysed the 5' RACE reads with MiXCR anew, one entry per CDR3 protein. This table has about 43,000 distinct CDR3 sequences, 11% appearing once. The sequenced sample was whole blood. The receptors were sampled from an adult who was a healthcare worker with PCR-confirmed SARS-CoV-2 infection or an uninfected control (not recorded which). CDR3s include the opening cysteine and the closing phenylalanine or tryptophan. Fields, in order: J gene, V gene, CDR3 protein.

j_call: TRBJ2-7
v_call: TRBV12-3/TRBV12-4
cdr3_aa: CASSLRGQGPYEQYF

j_call: TRBJ2-3
v_call: TRBV9
cdr3_aa: CASSVGRGIWGDTQYF

j_call: TRBJ1-1
v_call: TRBV5-8
cdr3_aa: CASSRTANTEAFF

j_call: TRBJ2-7
v_call: TRBV19
cdr3_aa: CASSIPGQGRHEQYF

j_call: TRBJ1-5
v_call: TRBV24-1
cdr3_aa: CATSDHKYTGTGFNQPQHF

j_call: TRBJ1-6
v_call: TRBV13
cdr3_aa: CASSRGQAYNSPLHF

j_call: TRBJ2-3
v_call: TRBV7-2
cdr3_aa: CASSFLAAGGRGDTQYF